The 2 T cell receptor beta chains reported below all come from one sample, sequenced in a study of blood T cell repertoires in COVID-19. Sequencing was performed with immunoSEQ multiplex PCR; in TCRdb, only in-frame clones are kept and a portion is missing. This sample yields under 80,000 clones, of which 86% are seen a single time; roughly 3.9% belongs to the top ten. Sequencing used peripheral blood. The source is a man aged 65 to 79 with active COVID-19.

The sample holds one count of this clone. The chain employs TRBV2 and TRBJ2-7; 12 bases are shared with TRBD2. The ends lost 1 base at V and 0 bases at J; junction bases unmatched: 4. Germline V gives CDR1 SNHLY, CDR2 FYNNEI. The CDR3 is 17 residues long. CDR3 DNA sequence: TGTGCCAGCAGTGAAGGGCTAGCGGGAGGGACCTCCTACGAGCAGTACTTC. This codes for CASSEGLAGGTSYEQYF.

The chain couples TRBV3-1 (or the pseudogene TRBV3-2) to TRBJ2-3; 10 nucleotides line up with TRBD2. The germline V gene encodes CDR1 LGHDT and CDR2 YNNKEL (reference sequence). The CDR3 is 17 residues long. Trimming at V came to 4 bases and at J to 6 bases, leaving 13 bases not matched to a gene. CDR3 bases: TGTGCCAGCAGCCCCCGGACTGAGCGGGAGGGGGCGGATACGCAGTATTTT. Residues: CASSPRTEREGADTQYF.